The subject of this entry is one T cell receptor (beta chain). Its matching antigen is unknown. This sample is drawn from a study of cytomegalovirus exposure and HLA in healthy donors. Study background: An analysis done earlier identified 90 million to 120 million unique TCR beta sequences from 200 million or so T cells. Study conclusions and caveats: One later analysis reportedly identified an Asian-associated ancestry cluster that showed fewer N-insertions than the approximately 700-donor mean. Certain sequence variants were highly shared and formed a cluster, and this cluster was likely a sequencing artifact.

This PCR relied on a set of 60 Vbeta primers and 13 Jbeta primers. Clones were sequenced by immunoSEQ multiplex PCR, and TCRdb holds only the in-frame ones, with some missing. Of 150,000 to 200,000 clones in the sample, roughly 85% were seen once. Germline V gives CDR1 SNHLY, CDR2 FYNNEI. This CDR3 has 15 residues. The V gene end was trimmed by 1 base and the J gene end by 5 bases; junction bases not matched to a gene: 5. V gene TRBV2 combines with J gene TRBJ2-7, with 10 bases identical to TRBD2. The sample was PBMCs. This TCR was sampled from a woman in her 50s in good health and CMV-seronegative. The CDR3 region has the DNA TGTGCCAGCAGTGAAGAGGCTAGCGGGAGCCACGAGCAGTACTTC. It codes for CASSEEASGSHEQYF.